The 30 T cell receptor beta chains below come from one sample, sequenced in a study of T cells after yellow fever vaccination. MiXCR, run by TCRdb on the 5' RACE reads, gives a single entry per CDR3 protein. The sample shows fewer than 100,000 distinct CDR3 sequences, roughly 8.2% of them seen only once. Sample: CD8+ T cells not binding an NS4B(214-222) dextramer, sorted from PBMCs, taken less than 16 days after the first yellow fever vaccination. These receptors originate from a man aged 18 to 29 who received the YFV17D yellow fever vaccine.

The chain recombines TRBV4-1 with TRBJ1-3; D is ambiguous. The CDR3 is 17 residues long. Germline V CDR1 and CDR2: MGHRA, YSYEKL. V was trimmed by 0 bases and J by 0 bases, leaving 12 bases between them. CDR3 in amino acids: CASSQEVSVFSGNTIYF. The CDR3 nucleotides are TGCGCCAGCAGCCAAGAGGTGTCCGTCTTCTCTGGAAACACCATATATTTT.

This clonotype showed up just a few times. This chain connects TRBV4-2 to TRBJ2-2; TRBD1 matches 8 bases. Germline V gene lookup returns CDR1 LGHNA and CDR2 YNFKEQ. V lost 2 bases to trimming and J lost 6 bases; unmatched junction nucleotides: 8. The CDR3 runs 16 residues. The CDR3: CASSQHRGSSAGELFF. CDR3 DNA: TGTGCCAGCAGCCAACACAGGGGGAGTTCCGCCGGGGAGCTGTTTTTT.

The DNA for the CDR3 is TGTGCCAGCAGCCCGTCGGGGCTAGCGGGGCCTCGAGGCACAGATACGCAGTATTTT. Amino acid sequence: CASSPSGLAGPRGTDTQYF. The chain couples TRBV9 to TRBJ2-3; 9 bases fit TRBD2. V lost 4 bases, J lost 1 base, and 16 bases stayed unmatched. This CDR3 spans 19 amino acids. CDR1 is SGDLS and CDR2 is YYNGEE in the germline V gene.

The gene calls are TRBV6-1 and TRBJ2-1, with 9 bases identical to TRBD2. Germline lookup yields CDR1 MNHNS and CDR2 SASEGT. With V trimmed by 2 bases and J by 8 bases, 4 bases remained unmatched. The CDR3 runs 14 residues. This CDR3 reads CASSEMAGGHEQFF. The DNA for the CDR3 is TGTGCCAGCAGTGAAATGGCGGGGGGGCATGAGCAGTTCTTC.

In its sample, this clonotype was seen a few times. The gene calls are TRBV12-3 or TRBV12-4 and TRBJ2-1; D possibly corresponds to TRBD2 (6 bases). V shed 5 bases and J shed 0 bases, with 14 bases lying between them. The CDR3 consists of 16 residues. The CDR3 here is CASSETGVSSYNEQFF. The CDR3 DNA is TGTGCCAGCAGTGAAACGGGGGTATCCTCCTACAATGAGCAGTTCTTC.

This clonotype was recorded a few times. CDR3 region: CASSFTGNSYNEQFF. CDR3 DNA: TGTGCCAGCAGCTTTACAGGGAACTCCTACAATGAGCAGTTCTTC. This chain links TRBV7-2 with TRBJ2-1, with a weak D call TRBD1 (6 bases). V shed 3 bases and J shed 0 bases, with 9 bases lying between them. This CDR3 is 15 amino acids long. Germline values: CDR1 SGHTA, CDR2 FQGNSA.

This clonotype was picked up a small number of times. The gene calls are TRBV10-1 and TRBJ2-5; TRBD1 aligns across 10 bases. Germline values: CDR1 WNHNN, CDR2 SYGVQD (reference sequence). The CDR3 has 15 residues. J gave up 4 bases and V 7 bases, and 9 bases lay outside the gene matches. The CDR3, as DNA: TGCGCCAGCACCCGGGACAGGGGATCGATAGAGACCCAGTACTTC. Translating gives CASTRDRGSIETQYF.

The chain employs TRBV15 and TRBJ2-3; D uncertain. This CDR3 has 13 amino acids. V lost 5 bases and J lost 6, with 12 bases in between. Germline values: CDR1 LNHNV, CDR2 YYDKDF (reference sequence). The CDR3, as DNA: TGTGCCACCAGCGCCCCTGGTCGGGATACGCAGTATTTT. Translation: CATSAPGRDTQYF.

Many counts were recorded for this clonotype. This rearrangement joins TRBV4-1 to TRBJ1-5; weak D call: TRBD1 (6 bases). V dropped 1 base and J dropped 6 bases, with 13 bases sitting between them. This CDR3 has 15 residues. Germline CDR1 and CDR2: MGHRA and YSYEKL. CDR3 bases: TGCGCCAGCAGCCAAGGACCAGGGGAGGCTCAGCCCCAGCATTTT. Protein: CASSQGPGEAQPQHF.

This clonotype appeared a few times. CDR3 coding DNA: TGTGCCAGCAGTTACTCAGAGGCAGGGTGGTATGGCTACACCTTC. It specifies CASSYSEAGWYGYTF. The chain uses TRBV6-5 and TRBJ1-2; the D gene is possibly TRBD1 (5 bases). Germline V CDR1 and CDR2: MNHEY, SVGAGI. The CDR3 loop spans 15 amino acids. Trimming pared 0 bases from V and 5 bases from J, leaving 13 bases between.

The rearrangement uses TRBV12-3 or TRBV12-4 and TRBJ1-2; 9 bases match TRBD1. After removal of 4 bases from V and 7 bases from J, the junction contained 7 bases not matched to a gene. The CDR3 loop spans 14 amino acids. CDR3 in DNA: TGTGCCAGCAGTTACGGGACAGGGTCAGGTGGCTACACCTTC. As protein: CASSYGTGSGGYTF.

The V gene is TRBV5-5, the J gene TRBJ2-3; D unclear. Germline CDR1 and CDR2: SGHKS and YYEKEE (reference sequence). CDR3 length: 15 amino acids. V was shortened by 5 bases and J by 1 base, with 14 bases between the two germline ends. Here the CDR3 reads CASSYGRLCTDTQYF. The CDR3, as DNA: TGTGCCAGCAGTTACGGTCGGCTTTGCACAGATACGCAGTATTTT. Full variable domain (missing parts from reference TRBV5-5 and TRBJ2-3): DAGVTQSPTHLIKTRGQQVTLRCSPISGHKSVSWYQQVLGQGPQFIFQYYEKEERGRGNFPDRFSARQFPNYSSELNVNALLLGDSALYLCASSYGRLCTDTQYFGPGTRLTVL.

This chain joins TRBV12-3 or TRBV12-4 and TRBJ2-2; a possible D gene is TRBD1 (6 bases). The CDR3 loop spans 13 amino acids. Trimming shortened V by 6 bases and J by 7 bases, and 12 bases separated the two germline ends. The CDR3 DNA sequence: TGTGCCAGCAGCCAAGGACAGCACGGGGAGCTGTTTTTT. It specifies CASSQGQHGELFF.

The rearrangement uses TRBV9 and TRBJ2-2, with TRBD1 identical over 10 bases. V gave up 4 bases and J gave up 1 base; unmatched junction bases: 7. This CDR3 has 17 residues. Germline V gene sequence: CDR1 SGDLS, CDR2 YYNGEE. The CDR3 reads CASSSNRDRGNTGELFF. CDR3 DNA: TGTGCCAGCAGCAGCAACCGGGACAGGGGGAACACCGGGGAGCTGTTTTTT.

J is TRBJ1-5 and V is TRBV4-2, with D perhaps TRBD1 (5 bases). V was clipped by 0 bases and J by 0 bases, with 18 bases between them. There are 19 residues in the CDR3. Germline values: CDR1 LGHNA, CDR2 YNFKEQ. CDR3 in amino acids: CASSQDHYDSQYSNQPQHF. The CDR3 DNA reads TGTGCCAGCAGCCAAGACCATTATGACAGCCAATATAGCAATCAGCCCCAGCATTTT.

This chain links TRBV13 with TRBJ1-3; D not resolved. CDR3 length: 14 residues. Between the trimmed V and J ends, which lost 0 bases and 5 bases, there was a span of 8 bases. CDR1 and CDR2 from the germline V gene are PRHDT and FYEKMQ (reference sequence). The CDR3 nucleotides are TGTGCCAGCAGCTTAGGATCAGCCCGAAACACCATATATTTT. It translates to CASSLGSARNTIYF.

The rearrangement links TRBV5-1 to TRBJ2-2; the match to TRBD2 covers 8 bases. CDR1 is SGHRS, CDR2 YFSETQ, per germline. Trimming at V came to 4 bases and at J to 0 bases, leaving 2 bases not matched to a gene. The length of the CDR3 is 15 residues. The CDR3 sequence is CASSQGLANTGELFF. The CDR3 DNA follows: TGCGCCAGCAGCCAGGGACTAGCGAACACCGGGGAGCTGTTTTTT.

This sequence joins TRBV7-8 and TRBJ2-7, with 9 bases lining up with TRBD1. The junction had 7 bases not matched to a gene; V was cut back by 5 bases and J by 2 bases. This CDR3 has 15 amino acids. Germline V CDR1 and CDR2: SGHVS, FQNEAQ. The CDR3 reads CASSPGQGYTYEQYF. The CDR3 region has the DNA TGTGCCAGCAGCCCGGGACAGGGCTACACCTACGAGCAGTACTTC.

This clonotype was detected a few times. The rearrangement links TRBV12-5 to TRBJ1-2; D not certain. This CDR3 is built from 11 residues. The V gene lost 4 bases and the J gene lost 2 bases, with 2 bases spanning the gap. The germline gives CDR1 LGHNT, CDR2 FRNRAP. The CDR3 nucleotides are TGTGCTAGTGGTTGGAACTATGGCTACACCTTC. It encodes CASGWNYGYTF.

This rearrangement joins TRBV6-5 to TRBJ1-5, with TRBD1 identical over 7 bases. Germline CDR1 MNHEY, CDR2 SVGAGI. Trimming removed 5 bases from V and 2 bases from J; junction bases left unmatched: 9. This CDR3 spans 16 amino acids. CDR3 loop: CASSRATGYRNQPQHF. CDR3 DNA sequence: TGTGCCAGCAGTCGTGCGACAGGGTATCGCAATCAGCCCCAGCATTTT.

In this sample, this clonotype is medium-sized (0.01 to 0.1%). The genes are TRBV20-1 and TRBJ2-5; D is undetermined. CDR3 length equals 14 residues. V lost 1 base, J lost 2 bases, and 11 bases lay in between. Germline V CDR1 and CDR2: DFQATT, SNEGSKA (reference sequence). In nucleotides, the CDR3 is TGCAGTGCTAGAGGATACTCGAAGCAAGAGACCCAGTACTTC. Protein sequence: CSARGYSKQETQYF.

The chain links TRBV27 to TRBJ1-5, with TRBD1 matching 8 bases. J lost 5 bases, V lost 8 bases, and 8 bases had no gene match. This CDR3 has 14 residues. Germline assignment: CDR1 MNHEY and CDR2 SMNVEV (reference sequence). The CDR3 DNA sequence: TGTGCCAGCTCTCTCCTACAGGGGGATCAGCCCCAGCATTTT. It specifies CASSLLQGDQPQHF.

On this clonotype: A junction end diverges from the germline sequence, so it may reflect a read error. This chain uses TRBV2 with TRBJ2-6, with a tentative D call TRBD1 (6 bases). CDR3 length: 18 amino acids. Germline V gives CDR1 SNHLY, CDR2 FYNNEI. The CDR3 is CTSSSGTRVFSGANVLTF. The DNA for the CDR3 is TGTACCAGCAGTTCCGGGACACGAGTCTTCTCTGGGGCCAACGTCCTGACTTTC.

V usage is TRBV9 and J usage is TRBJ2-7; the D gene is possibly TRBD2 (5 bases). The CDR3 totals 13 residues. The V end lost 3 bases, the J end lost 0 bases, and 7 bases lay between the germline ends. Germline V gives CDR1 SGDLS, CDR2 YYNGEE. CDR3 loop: CASSAGSSYEQYF. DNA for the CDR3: TGTGCCAGCAGCGCGGGAAGCTCCTACGAGCAGTACTTC.

The CDR3 nucleotides are TGCGCCAGCAGCCAAGTTTGGGGCAACACTGAAGCTTTCTTT. Amino acid sequence: CASSQVWGNTEAFF. The chain carries TRBV4-3 and TRBJ1-1; perhaps TRBD1 as D (5 bases). The V end lost 1 base, the J end lost 2 bases, and 8 bases lay between the germline ends. The CDR3 spans 14 residues. Looked up from germline, CDR1 is LGHNA and CDR2 is YSLEER.

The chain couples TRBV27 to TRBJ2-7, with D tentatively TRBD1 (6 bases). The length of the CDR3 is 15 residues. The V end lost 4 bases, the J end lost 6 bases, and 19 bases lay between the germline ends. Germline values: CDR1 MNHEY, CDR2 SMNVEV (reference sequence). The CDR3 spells CASSWLPGTMGEQYF. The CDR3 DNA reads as TGTGCCAGCAGTTGGCTCCCGGGGACAATGGGCGAGCAGTACTTC.

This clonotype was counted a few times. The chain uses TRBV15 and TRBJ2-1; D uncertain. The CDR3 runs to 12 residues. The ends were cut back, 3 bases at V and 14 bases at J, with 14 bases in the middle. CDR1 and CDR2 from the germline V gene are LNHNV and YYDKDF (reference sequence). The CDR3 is CATSRGLRAKFF. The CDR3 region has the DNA TGTGCCACCAGCAGGGGTCTAAGGGCGAAGTTCTTC.

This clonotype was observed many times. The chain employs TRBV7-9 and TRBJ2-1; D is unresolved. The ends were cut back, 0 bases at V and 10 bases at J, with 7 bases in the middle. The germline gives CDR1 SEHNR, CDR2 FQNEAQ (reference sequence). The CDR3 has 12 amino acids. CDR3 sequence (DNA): TGTGCCAGCAGCTTAGCCTCAGACGAGCAGTTCTTC. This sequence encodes CASSLASDEQFF. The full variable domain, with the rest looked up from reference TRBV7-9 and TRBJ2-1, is DTGVSQNPRHKITKRGQNVTFRCDPISEHNRLYWYRQTLGQGPEFLTYFQNEAQLEKSRLLSDRFSAERPKGSFSTLEIQRTEQGDSAMYLCASSLASDEQFFGPGTRLTVL.

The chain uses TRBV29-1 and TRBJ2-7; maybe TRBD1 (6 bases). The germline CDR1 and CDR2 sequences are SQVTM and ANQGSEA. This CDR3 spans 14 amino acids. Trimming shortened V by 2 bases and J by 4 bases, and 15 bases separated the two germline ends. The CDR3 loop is CSVERSGTSYEQYF. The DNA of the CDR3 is TGCAGCGTTGAACGTTCCGGGACAAGTTACGAGCAGTACTTC.

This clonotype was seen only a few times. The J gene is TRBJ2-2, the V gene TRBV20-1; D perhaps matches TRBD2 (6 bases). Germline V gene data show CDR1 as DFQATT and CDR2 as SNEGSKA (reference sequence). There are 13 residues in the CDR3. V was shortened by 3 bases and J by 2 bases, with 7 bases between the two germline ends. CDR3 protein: CSARGGNTGELFF. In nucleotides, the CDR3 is TGCAGTGCTAGGGGGGGTAACACCGGGGAGCTGTTTTTT.